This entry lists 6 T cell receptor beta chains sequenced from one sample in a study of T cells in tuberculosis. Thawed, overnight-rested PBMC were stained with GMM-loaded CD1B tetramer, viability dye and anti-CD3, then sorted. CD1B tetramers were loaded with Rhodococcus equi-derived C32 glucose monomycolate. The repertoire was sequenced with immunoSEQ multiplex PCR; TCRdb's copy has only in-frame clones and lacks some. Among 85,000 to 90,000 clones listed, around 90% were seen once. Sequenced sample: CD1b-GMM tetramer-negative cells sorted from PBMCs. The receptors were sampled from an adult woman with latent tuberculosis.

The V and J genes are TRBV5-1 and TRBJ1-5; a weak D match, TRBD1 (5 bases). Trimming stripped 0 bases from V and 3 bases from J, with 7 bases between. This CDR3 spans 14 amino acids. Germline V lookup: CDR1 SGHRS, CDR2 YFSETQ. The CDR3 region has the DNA TGCGCCAGCAGCTTGGGGGACTTCAATCAGCCCCAGCATTTT. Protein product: CASSLGDFNQPQHF.

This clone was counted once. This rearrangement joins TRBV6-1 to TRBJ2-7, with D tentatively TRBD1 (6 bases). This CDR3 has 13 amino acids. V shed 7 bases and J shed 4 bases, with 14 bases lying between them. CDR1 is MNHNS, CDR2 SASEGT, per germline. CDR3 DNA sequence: TGTGCCAGCAAAGTCCAGGGGAAATACGAGCAGTACTTC. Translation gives CASKVQGKYEQYF.

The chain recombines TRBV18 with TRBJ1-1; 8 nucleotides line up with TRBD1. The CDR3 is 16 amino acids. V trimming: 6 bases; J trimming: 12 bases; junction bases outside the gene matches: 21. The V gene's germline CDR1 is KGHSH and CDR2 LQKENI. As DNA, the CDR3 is TGTGCCAGCTCCCAAAGGACAGGGCGAGGCTTCGGGGACACTTTCTTT. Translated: CASSQRTGRGFGDTFF.

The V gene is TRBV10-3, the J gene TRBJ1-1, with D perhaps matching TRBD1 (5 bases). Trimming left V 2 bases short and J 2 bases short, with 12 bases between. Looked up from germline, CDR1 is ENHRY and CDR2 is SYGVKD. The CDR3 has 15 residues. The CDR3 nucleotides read TGTGCCATCAGTGAGCGGTCGCAGGGTAACACTGAAGCTTTCTTT. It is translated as CAISERSQGNTEAFF.

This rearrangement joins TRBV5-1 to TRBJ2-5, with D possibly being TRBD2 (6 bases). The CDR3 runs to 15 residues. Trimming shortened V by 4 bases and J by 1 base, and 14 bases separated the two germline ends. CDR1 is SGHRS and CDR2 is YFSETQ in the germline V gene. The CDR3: CASSHREAGQETQYF. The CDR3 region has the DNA TGCGCCAGCAGCCACCGAGAAGCGGGCCAAGAGACCCAGTACTTC. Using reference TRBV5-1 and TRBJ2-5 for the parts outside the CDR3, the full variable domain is KAGVTQTPRYLIKTRGQQVTLSCSPISGHRSVSWYQQTPGQGLQFLFEYFSETQRNKGNFPGRFSGRQFSNSRSEMNVSTLELGDSALYLCASSHREAGQETQYFGPGTRLLVL.

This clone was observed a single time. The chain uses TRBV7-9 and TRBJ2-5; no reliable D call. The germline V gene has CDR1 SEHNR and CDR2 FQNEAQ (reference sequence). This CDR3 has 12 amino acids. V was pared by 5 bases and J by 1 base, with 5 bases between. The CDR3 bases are TGTGCCAGCAGCACCGGCCAAGAGACCCAGTACTTC. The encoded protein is CASSTGQETQYF. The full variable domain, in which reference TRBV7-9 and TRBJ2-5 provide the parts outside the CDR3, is DTGVSQNPRHKITKRGQNVTFRCDPISEHNRLYWYRQTLGQGPEFLTYFQNEAQLEKSRLLSDRFSAERPKGSFSTLEIQRTEQGDSAMYLCASSTGQETQYFGPGTRLLVL.